These 22 T cell receptor beta chains were sequenced from one sample in a study of T cells in women clearing cervical HPV infection. Measured with immunoSEQ multiplex PCR; TCRdb has only the in-frame clones, and not every one. Recorded here are approximately 21,000 clones; the top ten clones represent 24%. Source material: blood buffy coat. Source of these receptors: a woman between 18 and 70 years old with a cervical HPV16 infection that either progressed to CIN3+ or cleared (not recorded which).

In the case of this clone: The read finishes 3 residues shy of the CDR3 end, and the germline J gene is used to complete it. The chain employs TRBV19 and TRBJ2-3, with 9 bases matching TRBD2. The CDR3 is made up of 16 amino acids. Germline assignment: CDR1 LNHDA and CDR2 SQIVND (reference sequence). Trimming took 3 bases from V and 1 from J; bases not matched to a gene: 5. The covered CDR3 bases are TGTGCCAGTAGTATCCGACTAGCGGTCGGCACAGATACG. This gives the protein CASSIRLAVGTDT. The whole CDR3 protein reads CASSIRLAVGTDTQYF.

On this clone: The CDR3 end lies 3 residues beyond the end of the read and is filled in from the germline J gene. V gene TRBV19 combines with J gene TRBJ1-5; TRBD1 is a possible D gene (5 bases). V lost 6 bases, J lost 9 bases, and 15 bases lay in between. CDR1 LNHDA and CDR2 SQIVND come from the germline V gene (reference sequence). CDR3 size: 13 residues. The part of the CDR3 DNA that was read is TGTGCCAGTAGCTTAGCTGACAGTCGGCCC. Its protein is CASSLADSRP. The full CDR3 sequence reads CASSLADSRPQHF.

A word on this clone: The sequenced fragment ends 3 residues before the CDR3 boundary, so the rest is inferred from the germline J gene. V gene TRBV19 combines with J gene TRBJ2-2; D not certain. The germline V and J ends were trimmed by 7 bases and 2 bases, with 11 bases remaining between them. CDR1 LNHDA and CDR2 SQIVND come from the germline V gene (reference sequence). The CDR3 runs to 14 residues. The sequenced CDR3 bases are TGTGCCAGTAATCTTGGCCGAAACACCGGGGAG. It encodes CASNLGRNTGE. The entire CDR3 sequence reads CASNLGRNTGELFF.

Worth noting for this clone: The read gets to within 3 residues of the CDR3 end, and the germline J gene fills in the rest. The genes are TRBV7-2 and TRBJ2-2, with 7 bases identical to TRBD1. Germline values: CDR1 SGHTA, CDR2 FQGNSA. Trimming cost V 5 bases and J 3 bases; bases outside gene matches: 6. This CDR3 spans 15 amino acids. CDR3 DNA (partial): TGTGCCAGCAGCCTCCGAACAGGGGACACCGGGGAG. Translating it yields CASSLRTGDTGE. The full-length CDR3 reads as CASSLRTGDTGELFF.

As concerns this clone: From the germline J gene comes the end of the CDR3, since the read stops 3 residues before it. The gene calls are TRBV5-1 and TRBJ2-5; 12 positions match TRBD2. This CDR3 has 16 residues. Germline V lookup: CDR1 SGHRS, CDR2 YFSETQ. V lost 1 base, J lost 5 bases, and 6 bases stayed unmatched. The sequenced CDR3 bases are TGCGCCAGCAGCTTGATGCTAGCGGGAGGGCAGGAGACC. Its translation: CASSLMLAGGQET. The CDR3 reads in full as CASSLMLAGGQETQYF.

As for this clone: The CDR3 extends 3 residues past the end of the read, so its final part is completed from the germline J gene. V and J are TRBV30 and TRBJ2-1, with D possibly TRBD2 on 5 matching bases. Germline CDR1 is GTSNPN and CDR2 is SVGIG (reference sequence). This CDR3 region has 13 residues. V lost 0 bases and J lost 5, with 8 bases in between. Incomplete CDR3 DNA: TGTGCCTGGAGTGTACTAGTCGACAATGAG. Its translation: CAWSVLVDNE. The entire CDR3 sequence reads CAWSVLVDNEQFF.

Notes on this clone: The CDR3 end falls 3 residues outside the read, so it is completed with the germline J gene. This chain links TRBV13 with TRBJ2-1; TRBD2 matches at 9 bases. V was clipped by 1 base and J by 8 bases; unmatched bases: 6. The CDR3 consists of 15 residues. CDR1 and CDR2 from the germline V gene are PRHDT and FYEKMQ (reference sequence). The CDR3 reads CASSLAAGGIYEQFF. The CDR3 bases that were read are TGTGCCAGCAGCTTAGCGGCGGGAGGGATTTATGAG.

Worth noting for this clone: The read gets to within 3 residues of the CDR3 end, and the germline J gene fills in the rest. The chain joins TRBV6-1 to TRBJ2-7; 10 nucleotides agree with TRBD1. The J segment lost 2 bases and the V segment lost 4 bases, leaving 5 bases of the junction unmatched. CDR1 and CDR2 from the germline V gene are MNHNS and SASEGT. CDR3 length: 15 residues. The sequenced CDR3 bases are TGTGCCAGCAGTGTGGGACAGGGGCTTCCCTACGAG. Encoded protein: CASSVGQGLPYE. The entire CDR3 is CASSVGQGLPYEQYF.

A note on this clone: From the germline J gene comes the end of the CDR3, since the read stops 3 residues before it. The chain joins TRBV19 to TRBJ1-5; TRBD1 might be the D (5 bases). The germline V gene encodes CDR1 LNHDA and CDR2 SQIVND (reference sequence). V was clipped by 1 base and J by 7 bases, with 14 bases between them. The CDR3 extends over 15 amino acids. The sequenced CDR3 bases are TGTGCCAGTAGTATAGGCTACAGGTCAGGGCAGCCC. It specifies CASSIGYRSGQP. The CDR3 reads in full as CASSIGYRSGQPQHF.

To note about this clone: The CDR3 end falls 3 residues outside the read, so it is completed with the germline J gene. The J gene is TRBJ2-7, the V gene TRBV4-1; 7 nucleotides match TRBD2. Germline V gene data show CDR1 as MGHRA and CDR2 as YSYEKL. J gave up 0 bases and V 3 bases, and 11 bases lay outside the gene matches. This CDR3 is built from 17 residues. The CDR3 DNA, read in part, is TGCGCCAGCAGCCATATAGACGGAGGCGGGAGCTCCTACGAG. Amino acid sequence: CASSHIDGGGSSYE. The full CDR3 is CASSHIDGGGSSYEQYF.

As to this clone: The read ends 3 residues before the CDR3 terminus; that terminus is restored from the germline J gene. The chain has TRBV20-1 and TRBJ2-7, with TRBD1 matching 7 bases. V shed 0 bases, J shed 0 bases, and the junction held 5 bases outside the gene matches. CDR3 size: 15 residues. The germline V gene encodes CDR1 DFQATT and CDR2 SNEGSKA (reference sequence). The sequenced part of the CDR3 DNA is TGCAGTGCTAGAGATCTCGGGGACAGCTCCTACGAG. It yields the protein CSARDLGDSSYE. The CDR3 reads in full as CSARDLGDSSYEQYF.

About this clone itself: The CDR3 end lies 3 residues beyond the end of the read and is filled in from the germline J gene. The V and J genes are TRBV6-1 and TRBJ1-4, with 8 bases that match TRBD1. The CDR3 spans 14 residues. V lost 1 base, J lost 7 bases, and 2 bases stayed unmatched. CDR1 is MNHNS and CDR2 is SASEGT in the germline V gene. This CDR3 reads CASSEGTGSEKLFF. The CDR3 DNA, read in part, is TGTGCCAGCAGTGAAGGGACAGGGAGTGAAAAA.

Notes on this clone: From the germline J gene comes the end of the CDR3, since the read stops 3 residues before it. Other DNA sequences from this sample encode an identical CDR3 as well. The chain joins TRBV7-9 to TRBJ1-3, with D possibly TRBD1 on 6 matching bases. The V end was cut by 10 bases, the J end by 4 bases, with 20 bases between. Germline values: CDR1 SEHNR, CDR2 FQNEAQ (reference sequence). The CDR3 is 15 residues long. This CDR3 reads CAIQAAGVLGNTIYF. CDR3 bases read: TGTGCCATCCAGGCGGCAGGGGTTCTCGGAAACACC.

As for this clone: The missing CDR3 end, 3 residues past where the read stops, is filled in from the germline J gene. The rearrangement links TRBV20-1 to TRBJ1-2; 7 bases agree with TRBD1. The CDR3 totals 13 residues. The J segment lost 4 bases and the V segment lost 3 bases, leaving 5 bases of the junction unmatched. The germline V gene has CDR1 DFQATT and CDR2 SNEGSKA (reference sequence). The CDR3 protein is CSASHRGAYGYTF. Partial CDR3 DNA: TGCAGTGCTAGTCACAGGGGAGCCTATGGC.

Remarks on this clone: The sequence runs out 3 residues before the end of the CDR3; the remainder is reconstructed from the germline J gene. V is TRBV19 and J is TRBJ1-1; tentatively, D is TRBD1 (5 bases). Germline V gene lookup returns CDR1 LNHDA and CDR2 SQIVND (reference sequence). The V end lost 5 bases, the J end lost 7 bases, and 14 bases lay between the germline ends. The CDR3 length is 13 residues. The CDR3 DNA, read in part, is TGTGCCAGTAGTTACGCAGGGAGCGTTGAA. Encoded protein: CASSYAGSVE. The CDR3 in its entirety is CASSYAGSVEAFF.

A remark on this clone: The sequenced fragment ends 3 residues before the CDR3 boundary, so the rest is inferred from the germline J gene. The genes are TRBV18 and TRBJ1-2, with D possibly TRBD1 on 5 matching bases. This CDR3 is built from 15 residues. Per the germline V gene, CDR1 is KGHSH and CDR2 is LQKENI. The CDR3 bases that were read are TGTGCCAGCTCACCGACCCGACAGAGCTCCTACGAC. Translation gives CASSPTRQSSYD. The entire CDR3 protein reads CASSPTRQSSYDYTF.

With regard to this clone: The CDR3 end is not reached by the read, which stops 3 residues before it; the germline J gene fills it in. The chain joins TRBV5-1 to TRBJ2-3, with D unclear. This CDR3 has 14 amino acids. Per the germline V gene, CDR1 is SGHRS and CDR2 is YFSETQ. V gave up 0 bases and J gave up 2 bases, with 7 bases separating them. Partial CDR3 DNA: TGCGCCAGCAGCTTGGGATTAGTCACAGATACG. Translated: CASSLGLVTDT. The entire CDR3 sequence reads CASSLGLVTDTQYF.

In regard to this clone: The read terminates 3 residues before the CDR3 end, so the remaining end is supplied by the germline J gene. This rearrangement joins TRBV5-6 to TRBJ1-5; no definite D call. The CDR3 is 13 residues long. V lost 0 bases and J 5 bases, leaving 6 bases between the germline ends. The germline V gene encodes CDR1 SGHDT and CDR2 YYEEEE. This CDR3 reads CASSLDRDQPQHF. The sequenced part of the CDR3 DNA is TGTGCCAGCAGCTTGGATAGGGATCAGCCC.

Points on this clone: From the germline J gene comes the end of the CDR3, since the read stops 3 residues before it. V gene TRBV7-9 combines with J gene TRBJ1-2, with D unclear. This CDR3 has 13 residues. Germline V gives CDR1 SEHNR, CDR2 FQNEAQ (reference sequence). CDR3 residues: CASSLPGINDYTF. The CDR3 DNA, read in part, is TGTGCCAGCAGCTTGCCAGGTATCAATGAC.

With respect to this clone: The read ends 3 residues early relative to the CDR3; the germline J gene fills the gap. The chain couples TRBV5-1 to TRBJ1-4; 8 bases fit TRBD1. Germline V gene sequence: CDR1 SGHRS, CDR2 YFSETQ. The J segment lost 7 bases and the V segment lost 7 bases, leaving 12 bases of the junction unmatched. The CDR3 is 15 amino acids. Incomplete CDR3 DNA: TGCGCCAGCCACGCCCAGGGGGCGGCCGGTGAAAAA. Its protein product is CASHAQGAAGEK. The entire CDR3 reads CASHAQGAAGEKLFF.

Note on this clone: The DNA ends 3 residues before the CDR3 does, and the rest of the CDR3 is filled in from the germline J gene. This chain joins TRBV7-6 and TRBJ1-4, with D unresolved. The V gene's germline CDR1 is SGHVS and CDR2 FNYEAQ. This CDR3 contains 14 residues. The CDR3 DNA, read in part, is TGTGCCAGCAGCTTAGACAGAGATAATTCACCA. Translated: CASSLDRDNSP. The whole CDR3 sequence is CASSLDRDNSPLFF.

As concerns this clone: The read comes to an end 3 residues before the CDR3 does, leaving the germline J gene to fill in the end. V is TRBV14 and J is TRBJ2-3, with TRBD2 matching over 13 bases. The germline V gene encodes CDR1 SGHDN and CDR2 FVKESK. This CDR3 has 16 residues. V lost 4 bases to trimming and J lost 1 base; unmatched junction nucleotides: 2. The DNA read from the CDR3 is TGTGCCAGCAGCCCCGGACTAGCGGGAGGCACAGATACG. Its protein is CASSPGLAGGTDT. The entire CDR3 protein is CASSPGLAGGTDTQYF.